Following are 29 T cell receptor beta chains from one sample sequenced in a study of OX40 agonist ivuxolimab in advanced cancers. The assay was immunoSEQ multiplex PCR, and TCRdb's table has in-frame clones only and misses some. Of some 150,000 clones listed, 93% were seen once; the top ten hold roughly 0.94%. The input for sequencing was CD4+ or CD8+ T cells sorted from blood, taken in a trial of the OX40 agonist ivuxolimab. These receptors all stem from an adult with an advanced solid tumor such as melanoma, head and neck, liver or kidney cancer.

The V and J genes are TRBV6-6 and TRBJ2-5; D not certain. Trimming took 2 bases from V and 5 from J, leaving 9 bases between them. In germline, CDR1 is MNHNY, CDR2 SVGAGI (reference sequence). This CDR3 has 13 amino acids. CDR3 residues: CASSYPTPETQYF. CDR3 coding DNA: TGTGCCAGCAGTTACCCTACTCCGGAGACCCAGTACTTC.

The chain couples TRBV11-3 to TRBJ1-2; D gene unclear. CDR3 size: 15 residues. CDR1 SGHNT and CDR2 YENEEA come from the germline V gene. Deletions cut 1 base from V and 2 bases from J, with 11 bases between. The CDR3 spells CASSLAWAENYGYTF. In DNA form, the CDR3 reads TGTGCCAGCAGCTTAGCTTGGGCAGAAAACTATGGCTACACCTTC.

The chain uses TRBV7-3 and TRBJ2-1, with 10 bases that match TRBD2. The J segment lost 5 bases and the V segment lost 5 bases, leaving 3 bases of the junction unmatched. This CDR3 has 14 residues. The germline V gene encodes CDR1 SGHTA and CDR2 FQGTGA. The CDR3 DNA sequence: TGTGCCAGCAGCCCTAGCGGGAGCCACAATGAGCAGTTCTTC. Its translation is CASSPSGSHNEQFF.

CDR3 in amino acids: CASRQIAGLNTEAFF. Here the CDR3 DNA reads TGCGCCAGCAGGCAAATAGCTGGCCTGAACACTGAAGCTTTCTTT. The J gene is TRBJ1-1, the V gene TRBV5-1; D gene uncertain. Germline CDR1 is SGHRS and CDR2 is YFSETQ. The CDR3 spans 15 residues. V lost 5 bases, J lost 0 bases, and 14 bases lay in between. The variable domain in full, completed from reference TRBV5-1 and TRBJ1-1, reads KAGVTQTPRYLIKTRGQQVTLSCSPISGHRSVSWYQQTPGQGLQFLFEYFSETQRNKGNFPGRFSGRQFSNSRSEMNVSTLELGDSALYLCASRQIAGLNTEAFFGQGTRLTVV.

This sequence joins TRBV7-9 and TRBJ2-1, with D perhaps matching TRBD1 or TRBD2 (6 bases each). Germline lookup yields CDR1 SEHNR and CDR2 FQNEAQ (reference sequence). V lost 1 base and J 9 bases, leaving 13 bases between the germline ends. The CDR3 runs to 14 residues. In DNA, the CDR3 is TGTGCCAGCAGCTTAGTTGGGGGGCGCGGTGAGCAGTTCTTC. This sequence encodes CASSLVGGRGEQFF.

The CDR3 nucleotides are TGTGCCAGCAGCCCTCCCGGGGCTGGAAACACCATATATTTT. This gives the protein CASSPPGAGNTIYF. The V call is TRBV9, the J call TRBJ1-3; D is unresolved. V gave up 4 bases and J gave up 2 bases, with 10 bases separating them. The germline V gene has CDR1 SGDLS and CDR2 YYNGEE. CDR3 length: 14 residues.

The chain has TRBV15 and TRBJ1-3; D is possibly TRBD1 (6 bases). This CDR3 spans 16 amino acids. CDR1 and CDR2 from the germline V gene are LNHNV and YYDKDF (reference sequence). V was pared by 3 bases and J by 4 bases, with 16 bases between. CDR3 in DNA: TGTGCCACCAGCAGTCCAGGGGTGTTCGCGGGAAACACCATATATTTT. Amino acids: CATSSPGVFAGNTIYF.

V is TRBV7-2 and J is TRBJ1-2; 9 nucleotides line up with TRBD1. Unmatched junction bases numbered 6, after V lost 5 bases and J lost 2 bases. The length of the CDR3 is 15 residues. Germline CDR1 is SGHTA and CDR2 is FQGNSA. CDR3 residues: CASSPTGQGNYGYTF. The CDR3 DNA reads TGTGCCAGCAGCCCGACAGGACAGGGGAACTATGGCTACACCTTC.

A few counts support this clone. This chain connects TRBV11-2 to TRBJ1-1; D call uncertain. This CDR3 is built from 13 residues. Germline CDR1 is SGHAT and CDR2 is FQNNGV. V lost 1 base and J lost 5, with 8 bases in between. The CDR3 nucleotides read TGTGCCAGCAGCTTAGCTCAGGAGACTGAAGCTTTCTTT. It specifies CASSLAQETEAFF.

The gene calls are TRBV19 and TRBJ1-1; D gene unclear. CDR3 length: 13 amino acids. Between the trimmed V and J ends, which lost 6 bases and 9 bases, there was a span of 17 bases. Germline V gives CDR1 LNHDA, CDR2 SQIVND (reference sequence). The CDR3 nucleotides are TGTGCCAGTAGGTCCCTCGAAGATATTAAAGCTTTCTTT. This encodes CASRSLEDIKAFF. The full variable domain, in which reference TRBV19 and TRBJ1-1 provide the parts outside the CDR3, is DGGITQSPKYLFRKEGQNVTLSCEQNLNHDAMYWYRQDPGQGLRLIYYSQIVNDFQKGDIAEGYSVSREKKESFPLTVTSAQKNPTAFYLCASRSLEDIKAFFGQGTRLTVV.

The V call is TRBV29-1, the J call TRBJ1-1; 7 nucleotides agree with TRBD1. The ends lost 4 bases at V and 2 bases at J; junction bases unmatched: 4. Germline CDR1 is SQVTM and CDR2 is ANQGSEA. This CDR3 contains 13 residues. CDR3 DNA sequence: TGCAGCGTTGTGGGACAGATAAACACTGAAGCTTTCTTT. Translation gives CSVVGQINTEAFF.

The chain recombines TRBV5-1 with TRBJ2-1; TRBD2 matches at 9 bases. J was trimmed by 1 base and V by 4 bases; bases with no gene match: 9. Germline V gene sequence: CDR1 SGHRS, CDR2 YFSETQ. There are 17 residues in the CDR3. The CDR3 sequence: CASSATSGPISYNEQFF. The CDR3 DNA is TGCGCCAGCAGCGCCACTAGCGGGCCCATTTCCTACAATGAGCAGTTCTTC.

CDR3: CASSPSGGVTEAFF. In DNA, the CDR3 is TGTGCCAGCAGCCCCTCGGGAGGGGTAACTGAAGCTTTCTTT. The chain employs TRBV7-3 and TRBJ1-1, with TRBD1 as a possible D gene (5 bases). The CDR3 covers 14 residues. V was pared by 5 bases and J by 5 bases, with 15 bases between. Germline-derived CDR1 and CDR2 are SGHTA and FQGTGA.

J is TRBJ1-5 and V is TRBV9; 8 bases fit TRBD1. The CDR3 runs to 14 residues. Germline loops: CDR1 SGDLS, CDR2 YYNGEE. V shed 0 bases, J shed 9 bases, and the junction held 5 bases outside the gene matches. This chain's CDR3 is CASSVEGQGSPQHF. CDR3 DNA sequence: TGTGCCAGCAGCGTAGAAGGACAGGGCTCGCCCCAGCATTTT.

This clone showed up just a few times. The V and J genes are TRBV28 and TRBJ1-3, with TRBD1 identical over 7 bases. Germline values: CDR1 MDHEN, CDR2 SYDVKM. This CDR3 is built from 15 residues. The ends lost 4 bases at V and 4 bases at J; junction bases unmatched: 7. The CDR3 here is CASSSTGERGNTIYF. The CDR3 DNA follows: TGTGCCAGCAGTTCTACAGGGGAGCGAGGAAACACCATATATTTT.

The count of this clone is one. The rearrangement uses TRBV18 and TRBJ1-1, with TRBD1 matching over 8 bases. The CDR3 covers 18 residues. V trimming: 6 bases; J trimming: 0 bases; junction bases outside the gene matches: 15. Germline CDR1 and CDR2: KGHSH and LQKENI. The CDR3 DNA sequence: TGTGCCAGCTCCCCAAATGGACAGGGTGGGGTTTTGAACACTGAAGCTTTCTTT. Protein: CASSPNGQGGVLNTEAFF.

The CDR3 here is CASSFGRGDTQYF. CDR3 nucleotide sequence: TGTGCCAGCAGCTTCGGCCGGGGGGATACGCAGTATTTT. The chain has TRBV7-9 and TRBJ2-3, with D possibly matching TRBD2 (6 bases). Trimming left V 3 bases short and J 6 bases short, with 10 bases between. Looked up from germline, CDR1 is SEHNR and CDR2 is FQNEAQ (reference sequence). This CDR3 spans 13 amino acids.

This chain connects TRBV6-5 to TRBJ2-7, with a weak D call TRBD2 (5 bases). This CDR3 region has 13 residues. Per the germline V gene, CDR1 is MNHEY and CDR2 is SVGAGI. With 4 bases removed from V and 3 bases from J, the gap between germline ends came to 10 bases. The CDR3 here is CASSLDGDYEQYF. The CDR3 DNA is TGTGCCAGCAGTTTAGACGGGGACTACGAGCAGTACTTC.

The gene calls are TRBV4-1 and TRBJ1-1; D may be TRBD1 (5 bases). From germline, CDR1 is MGHRA and CDR2 YSYEKL. Trimming cost V 0 bases and J 0 bases, with 17 bases left between them. The CDR3 runs to 18 residues. The CDR3 sequence is CASSQDPRKQGVNTEAFF. In nucleotides, the CDR3 is TGCGCCAGCAGCCAAGATCCACGGAAGCAGGGAGTGAACACTGAAGCTTTCTTT.

CDR3 residues: CASSVGNYGYTF. DNA of the CDR3: TGCGCCAGCAGTGTAGGCAACTATGGCTACACCTTC. The chain couples TRBV10-2 to TRBJ1-2; no firm D call. Germline lookup yields CDR1 WSHSY and CDR2 SAAADI. CDR3 length equals 12 residues. V lost 4 bases, J lost 2 bases, and 5 bases lay in between.

The chain recombines TRBV9 with TRBJ2-3; maybe TRBD1 (6 bases). Trimming took 4 bases from V and 4 from J, leaving 22 bases between them. There are 17 residues in the CDR3. Germline lookup yields CDR1 SGDLS and CDR2 YYNGEE. CDR3 sequence (DNA): TGTGCCAGCAGCCCCCGAAGGGGGACCCCCGGGGCAGATACGCAGTATTTT. Its protein is CASSPRRGTPGADTQYF.

The chain combines TRBV6-6 with TRBJ2-1; D tentatively fits TRBD1 or TRBD2 (5 bases each). Germline V gene lookup returns CDR1 MNHNY and CDR2 SVGAGI (reference sequence). V shed 0 bases and J shed 9 bases, with 12 bases lying between them. CDR3 length: 14 amino acids. The CDR3 region has the DNA TGTGCCAGCAGTTACTCGGGGGTCTCAGTTGAGCAGTTCTTC. It encodes CASSYSGVSVEQFF.

The chain uses TRBV28 and TRBJ2-1; maybe TRBD2 (5 bases). The CDR3 covers 12 residues. Germline assignment: CDR1 MDHEN and CDR2 SYDVKM. V was clipped by 5 bases and J by 10 bases, with 12 bases between them. The CDR3: CASSKEGREQFF. The CDR3 coding sequence is TGTGCCAGCAGTAAAGAGGGCAGGGAGCAGTTCTTC. The entire variable domain, with the rest obtained from reference TRBV28 and TRBJ2-1, is as follows: DVKVTQSSRYLVKRTGEKVFLECVQDMDHENMFWYRQDPGLGLRLIYFSYDVKMKEKGDIPEGYSVSREKKERFSLILESASTNQTSMYLCASSKEGREQFFGPGTRLTVL.

The chain employs TRBV5-1 and TRBJ2-1, with 13 bases lining up with TRBD2. This CDR3 contains 16 residues. Per the germline V gene, CDR1 is SGHRS and CDR2 is YFSETQ. V was pared by 4 bases and J by 7 bases, with 8 bases of the junction left unmatched. This CDR3 is CASSRAGTSGMNEQFF. The CDR3 nucleotides are TGCGCCAGCAGCCGGGCTGGGACTAGCGGGATGAATGAGCAGTTCTTC.

The chain has TRBV7-2 and TRBJ2-1, with no clear D. The CDR3 loop spans 15 amino acids. CDR1 is SGHTA, CDR2 FQGNSA, per germline. Trimming removed 6 bases from V and 2 bases from J, with 14 bases in between. The CDR3 DNA is TGTGCCAGCAGGTCCAGTGTCTTCACCTACAATGAGCAGTTCTTC. Encoded protein: CASRSSVFTYNEQFF.

The gene calls are TRBV7-2 and TRBJ2-2, with 8 bases that match TRBD1. Losses at the gene ends were 0 bases for V and 4 bases for J; bases not matched to a gene: 7. Germline-derived CDR1 and CDR2 are SGHTA and FQGNSA. The CDR3 length is 17 residues. CDR3 DNA sequence: TGTGCCAGCAGCTTAGCTAGGACAGGGAGTACCACCGGGGAGCTGTTTTTT. This gives the protein CASSLARTGSTTGELFF.

The genes are TRBV28 and TRBJ2-7; 7 nucleotides align to TRBD1. This CDR3 comprises 17 residues. In germline, CDR1 is MDHEN, CDR2 SYDVKM. V was clipped by 5 bases and J by 2 bases; unmatched bases: 15. The CDR3 coding sequence is TGTGCCAGCAGTCCCTCTCCCCACAGGGGAATGGCCTACGAGCAGTACTTC. It translates to CASSPSPHRGMAYEQYF.

The chain uses TRBV4-1 and TRBJ2-3, with D perhaps TRBD1 (6 bases). In germline, CDR1 is MGHRA, CDR2 YSYEKL. CDR3 length: 14 amino acids. V was trimmed by 0 bases and J by 8 bases, leaving 12 bases between them. In nucleotides, the CDR3 is TGCGCCAGCAGCCAAGATCGAGGGGGTTTTACGCAGTATTTT. It is translated as CASSQDRGGFTQYF.

This sequence joins TRBV7-2 and TRBJ1-2; TRBD1 agrees at 7 bases. CDR3 length: 14 amino acids. Germline loops: CDR1 SGHTA, CDR2 FQGNSA. Germline trimming cut 4 bases from V and 2 bases from J; bases unmatched to any gene: 4. CDR3 sequence: CASSYLQGNYGYTF. The CDR3 DNA follows: TGTGCCAGCAGCTACCTACAGGGGAACTATGGCTACACCTTC.